The rows below give T cell receptor beta chains drawn from one sample of a study of blood T cells in healthy people across ages. TCRdb re-called the 5' RACE reads through MiXCR, storing one row per CDR3 protein. The top ten hold over 3.5% of the sample, which has 1,500,000 or so distinct CDR3 sequences, approximately 43% seen once. The sample taken for sequencing was blood. Receptors originate from a woman aged 18-29 years in good health. The CDR3 runs from the conserved cysteine through the conserved F or W. The order of the fields is D gene, clone size, J gene, V gene, CDR3 DNA, CDR3 protein. A D gene is named only where the DNA matches it firmly. A clone size is listed for some rows: how often the clone was seen (once, few, many), or a class if it is expanded.

D: TRBD1
size: NA
J: TRBJ1-2
V: TRBV20-1
DNA: TGCAGTGCTATCCCACTACAGGGGAGAGACTATGGCTACACCTTC
CDR3: CSAIPLQGRDYGYTF

D: NA
size: few
J: TRBJ2-2
V: TRBV12-3/TRBV12-4
DNA: TGTGCCACTACTGACAGAGCGAACACCGGGGAGCTGTTTTTT
CDR3: CATTDRANTGELFF

D: NA
size: once
J: TRBJ1-6
V: TRBV20-1
DNA: TGCAGTGCTAGAGGGGGCGGGGGTATCATAGGAAATTCACCCCTCCACTTT
CDR3: CSARGGGGIIGNSPLHF

D: NA
size: few
J: TRBJ1-2
V: TRBV20-1
DNA: TGCAGTGCTAGATGGGAGGGCTTTTTTTATTCCCCTAACTATGGCTACACCTTC
CDR3: CSARWEGFFYSPNYGYTF

D: NA
size: NA
J: TRBJ2-1
V: TRBV20-1
DNA: TGCAGTGCTAGTATGGCTGAGCCGCCCCCGGGAATCTCCTACAATGAGCAGTTCTTC
CDR3: CSASMAEPPPGISYNEQFF

D: NA
size: NA
J: TRBJ1-2
V: TRBV9
DNA: TGTGCCAGCAGCCCACGACACCGGGGTTATGGCTACACCTTC
CDR3: CASSPRHRGYGYTF

D: NA
size: NA
J: TRBJ1-3
V: TRBV4-3
DNA: TGCGCCAGCAGCCCAGTAGGACAGAATGCTGGAAACACCATATATTTT
CDR3: CASSPVGQNAGNTIYF

D: NA
size: NA
J: TRBJ2-2
V: TRBV4-2
DNA: TGTGCCAGCAGCCACTCAGTTTCCGGGGAGCTGTTTTTT
CDR3: CASSHSVSGELFF

D: NA
size: few
J: TRBJ2-1
V: TRBV5-1
DNA: TGCGCCAGCAGCTACCACGGGGGGCAAAATGAGCAGTTCTTC
CDR3: CASSYHGGQNEQFF

D: NA
size: NA
J: TRBJ1-2
V: TRBV25-1
DNA: TGTGCCAGCAGTGAATATTTTACCGGGATACAGGTCTACACCTTC
CDR3: CASSEYFTGIQVYTF

D: NA
size: few
J: TRBJ1-2
V: TRBV6-5
DNA: TGTGCCAGCAGTTACTCGGGTTTCGGCTATGGCTACACCTTC
CDR3: CASSYSGFGYGYTF

D: NA
size: few
J: TRBJ1-6
V: TRBV7-2
DNA: TGTGCCAGCAGCCCCCAGGGATATTCACCCCTCCACTTT
CDR3: CASSPQGYSPLHF

D: NA
size: NA
J: TRBJ2-3
V: TRBV25-1
DNA: TGTGCCAGCAGACAGGCGTTGGATACGCAGTATTTT
CDR3: CASRQALDTQYF

D: NA
size: NA
J: TRBJ2-3
V: TRBV3-1
DNA: TGTGCCAGCAGCCAAAGGTCGGGGGCAGATACGCAGTATTTT
CDR3: CASSQRSGADTQYF

D: NA
size: NA
J: TRBJ1-4
V: TRBV11-2
DNA: TGTGCCAGCAGCTCCTCCTTCCAGGGCCGAAGGGAAAAACTGTTTTTT
CDR3: CASSSSFQGRREKLFF

D: NA
size: NA
J: TRBJ2-5
V: TRBV3-1
DNA: TGTGCCAGCAGAGCGGGACAGGTCTCAGAGACCCAGTACTTC
CDR3: CASRAGQVSETQYF

D: TRBD2
size: few
J: TRBJ2-1
V: TRBV24-1
DNA: TGTGCCACCAGTGACCCGGGACTAGCGGGAGGTGGCTCCTACAATGAGCAGTTCTTC
CDR3: CATSDPGLAGGGSYNEQFF

D: NA
size: NA
J: TRBJ2-7
V: TRBV7-2
DNA: TGTGCCAGCAGCTTAGGGGGTCCTCGGCGCAATGAGCAGTACTTC
CDR3: CASSLGGPRRNEQYF

D: TRBD2
size: few
J: TRBJ2-7
V: TRBV9
DNA: TGTGCCAGCAGCGCCACTAGCGGCGGCTACAATGAGCAGTACTTC
CDR3: CASSATSGGYNEQYF

D: NA
size: NA
J: TRBJ1-5
V: TRBV4-1
DNA: TGCGCCAGCAGCGTGCGGGGGGCAAGTCAGCCCCAGCATTTT
CDR3: CASSVRGASQPQHF

D: TRBD2
size: NA
J: TRBJ2-5
V: TRBV27
DNA: TGTGCCAGCAGTTTAACCGGGCGGGAGACGGGAGAGACCCAGTACTTC
CDR3: CASSLTGRETGETQYF

D: TRBD1
size: NA
J: TRBJ1-4
V: TRBV20-1
DNA: TGCAGTGCACCACGACAGGGCCTCAATGAAAAACTGTTTTTT
CDR3: CSAPRQGLNEKLFF

D: NA
size: few
J: TRBJ1-2
V: TRBV30
DNA: TGTGCCTGGAGTAAACAACAGACCGATGGCTACACCTTC
CDR3: CAWSKQQTDGYTF